A selection of T cell receptor beta chains follows, all from one sample in a study of T cell responses to AZD1222 COVID-19 vaccine. Only in-frame clones appear in the TCRdb table, and some are missing; sequencing was by immunoSEQ multiplex PCR. This repertoire shows some 140,000 clones, 80% to 95% found once; its top ten account for around 2.8%. Sequences were derived from peripheral blood, sampled on day 0 of AZD1222 vaccination. These TCRs come from an adult in good health. Both conserved end residues are part of each CDR3. A D gene is named only where the DNA matches it firmly. The size entry is marked missing in some rows and otherwise reads once, few, many or a size class.

V gene,D gene,CDR3 length,clone size,J gene,CDR3 protein,CDR3 DNA
TRBV5-8,NA,11,NA,TRBJ2-5,CASSFQETQYF,TGTGCCAGCAGCTTTCAAGAGACCCAGTACTTC
TRBV7-3,NA,15,NA,TRBJ2-1,CASSLMRGDYNEQFF,TGTGCCAGCAGCTTAATGAGGGGTGACTACAATGAGCAGTTCTTC
TRBV6-1,NA,14,NA,TRBJ2-2,CASSERWNTGELFF,TGTGCCAGCAGTGAACGGTGGAACACCGGGGAGCTGTTTTTT
TRBV7-9,NA,15,NA,TRBJ1-1,CASSPPAPRNTEAFF,TGTGCCAGCAGCCCCCCCGCGCCGCGAAACACTGAAGCTTTCTTT
TRBV4-3,TRBD2,16,NA,TRBJ2-7,CASSQERFGGGYEQYF,TGCGCCAGCAGCCAAGAGCGTTTTGGCGGGGGTTACGAGCAGTACTTC
TRBV11-2,NA,14,NA,TRBJ2-2,CASSSGTSFGELFF,TGTGCCAGCAGCTCCGGGACCTCATTCGGGGAGCTGTTTTTT
TRBV28,NA,15,NA,TRBJ2-1,CASSLRRPSYNEQFF,TGTGCCAGCAGTTTACGGCGGCCCTCCTACAATGAGCAGTTCTTC
TRBV11-2,NA,16,NA,TRBJ1-3,CASSPPRSGPGNTIYF,TGTGCCAGCAGCCCCCCCCGATCGGGGCCTGGAAACACCATATATTTT
TRBV5-4,TRBD2,15,once,TRBJ2-1,CASSGGGRDYNEQFF,TGTGCCAGCAGCGGGGGCGGGAGGGACTACAATGAGCAGTTCTTC
TRBV9,TRBD2,16,NA,TRBJ2-2,CASSVLSGVNTGELFF,TGTGCCAGCAGCGTTCTTAGCGGGGTGAACACCGGGGAGCTGTTTTTT
TRBV2,NA,13,few,TRBJ2-7,CASSGVGSYEQYF,TGTGCCAGCAGTGGGGTCGGTTCCTACGAGCAGTACTTC
TRBV11-3,NA,12,NA,TRBJ2-1,CASSLDRNEQFF,TGTGCCAGCAGCTTAGATCGCAATGAGCAGTTCTTC
TRBV28,NA,18,NA,TRBJ2-7,CASSFALTAGQRSYEQYF,TGTGCCAGCAGTTTCGCGCTTACAGCGGGACAGCGCTCCTACGAGCAGTACTTC
TRBV9,NA,14,NA,TRBJ1-5,CASSVDPGMEAQHF,TGTGCCAGCAGCGTAGACCCGGGGATGGAGGCCCAGCATTTT
TRBV5-6,TRBD1,15,NA,TRBJ2-3,CASSRGTGLADTQYF,TGTGCCAGCAGCCGGGGGACAGGGCTCGCAGATACGCAGTATTTT
TRBV7-9,NA,13,NA,TRBJ1-2,CASSSSNWVDYTF,TGTGCCAGCAGCTCCTCGAATTGGGTAGACTACACCTTC
TRBV7-2,TRBD2,13,NA,TRBJ2-1,CASSWGSGREQFF,TGTGCCAGCAGCTGGGGTAGCGGGAGGGAGCAGTTCTTC
TRBV10-3,NA,15,NA,TRBJ1-1,CAISEGTRINVEAFF,TGTGCCATCAGTGAGGGGACACGAATTAATGTTGAAGCTTTCTTT
TRBV27,TRBD2,16,NA,TRBJ2-5,CASSSRIAGVQETQYF,TGTGCCAGCAGTTCACGAATAGCGGGGGTCCAAGAGACCCAGTACTTC
TRBV7-2,NA,16,NA,TRBJ1-3,CASSRISGFSGNTIYF,TGTGCCAGCAGCAGGATCTCAGGGTTCTCTGGAAACACCATATATTTT
TRBV11-2,NA,15,NA,TRBJ2-5,CASSPARTTKETQYF,TGTGCCAGCAGCCCCGCGAGGACTACAAAAGAGACCCAGTACTTC
TRBV6-5,NA,13,NA,TRBJ2-4,CASTVGKGDIQYF,TGTGCCAGCACCGTCGGTAAGGGGGACATTCAGTACTTC
TRBV6-5,NA,12,NA,TRBJ1-5,CASGPSNQPQHF,TGTGCCAGCGGACCGAGCAATCAGCCCCAGCATTTT
TRBV6-5,NA,13,NA,TRBJ1-1,CASYRDFGTEAFF,TGTGCCAGCTACAGGGATTTTGGGACTGAAGCTTTCTTT
TRBV9,TRBD2,15,once,TRBJ2-1,CASSAGLAGRNEQFF,TGTGCCAGCAGCGCGGGACTAGCGGGGCGGAATGAGCAGTTCTTC
TRBV27,TRBD1,16,once,TRBJ1-6,CASSSTGQKYNSPLHF,TGTGCCAGCAGCTCCACGGGACAGAAATATAATTCACCCCTCCACTTT
TRBV27,TRBD1,14,NA,TRBJ2-7,CASRRTGTDYEQYF,TGTGCCAGCAGGCGGACCGGGACAGACTACGAGCAGTACTTC
TRBV4-1,NA,15,NA,TRBJ1-3,CASSQDLGGLDTIYF,TGCGCCAGCAGCCAAGATCTTGGGGGGTTGGACACCATATATTTT
TRBV5-1,NA,13,NA,TRBJ2-5,CASSSGAWETQYF,TGCGCCAGCAGCTCCGGGGCCTGGGAGACCCAGTACTTC
TRBV9,TRBD2,14,NA,TRBJ2-4,CASSRAGGPGIQYF,TGTGCCAGCAGCCGTGCGGGGGGGCCGGGCATTCAGTACTTC
TRBV28,NA,12,NA,TRBJ2-7,CASSLPFYEQYF,TGTGCCAGCAGCCTGCCTTTTTACGAGCAGTACTTC